This TCR beta chain originates from a study of blood T cell repertoires in COVID-19. Across the study: Acute and convalescent COVID-19 specimens originated in the United States, Italy and Spain. PBMCs, B-cell-depleted T cells, or T cells provided the cDNA or gDNA that made up the material.

V lost 3 bases, J lost 0 bases, and 21 bases lay in between. This CDR3 has 18 amino acids. CDR1 SQVTM and CDR2 ANQGSEA come from the germline V gene. This clone was detected a few times. Original handling: For nucleated cells, counts were estimated from reference gene primer amplification. Repertoires were generated with immunoSEQ multiplex PCR, while TCRdb's copy carries only in-frame clones and drops some. The V and J calls and clone size come from that table; D and trimming were worked out from the DNA. The sample contains some 300,000 clones, about 88% of which appear only once. This TCR was recovered from a man in his 70s with acute or convalescent COVID-19. The chain uses TRBV29-1 and TRBJ1-5, with D perhaps TRBD1 (6 bases). The source material was peripheral blood. In DNA form, the CDR3 reads TGCAGCGTTGACACCACAACCGGACAGAACTATAGCAATCAGCCCCAGCATTTT. Its protein is CSVDTTTGQNYSNQPQHF.